This is a list of T cell receptor beta chains from one sample in a study of cytomegalovirus exposure and HLA in healthy donors. The data were produced by immunoSEQ multiplex PCR, yet TCRdb's version contains in-frame clones alone and is incomplete. The sample yields some 160,000 clones, around 85% seen once. Specimen: PBMCs. The receptors were sampled from a male donor in good health and CMV-seronegative. Both conserved end residues are trimmed from each CDR3.

CDR3,length,V
ASSTTEYGYT,10,TRBV28
ASRAGQGGYEQY,12,TRBV5-1
ASLSQGGETQY,11,TRBV2
ASSFFAGDGTGYT,13,TRBV7-9
ASTPGGRPYGYT,12,TRBV6-1
ASSSLPGQTNYGYT,14,TRBV19
ASSILTANPSYNEQF,15,TRBV19
ASSDRGGRGEQF,12,TRBV2
ASSGTGSYSAEAF,13,TRBV10-2
ATSRDFGFRDRGNQPQH,17,TRBV15
ASSGVQGTGGNEKLF,15,TRBV25-1
ASSLGRSVRGTGELF,15,TRBV7-2
ASTHRVYAGELF,12,TRBV7-6
ASSHERSSGTQY,12,TRBV7-2
ASSYRVGNYGYT,12,TRBV6-5
SVVMTGPTGTDTQY,14,TRBV29-1
ASRPTGGYTEAF,12,TRBV28
ASSLEGQNTIY,11,TRBV5-1
ASSERFVVTGELF,13,TRBV2
ASSWGQYNSPLH,12,TRBV6-5
ASSFFGDSFFGYEQY,15,TRBV5-1
ASSRGLQEVDEKLF,14,TRBV5-1
ASSLSGTGTDTQY,13,TRBV7-9
ASSDLRDTYGYT,12,TRBV2
ASSTSPGGAMRNEQY,15,TRBV19
ASSRTRPGQGVDNGQY,16,TRBV18
ASSLRTSGGEVYEQY,15,TRBV4-1
ASSPRGGTETQY,12,TRBV11-2
AWTVGTGELF,10,TRBV30
ASSYSGLLFYEQY,13,TRBV6-5
ASSDPPQGIHYNEQF,15,TRBV10-2
ASSFDRSIGAF,11,TRBV5-6
ATSRDAGTPNQPQH,14,TRBV15
ATNRVTNSPLH,11,TRBV5-4
ASSQVGNSNQPQH,13,TRBV4-2
AWSVLNNEQF,10,TRBV30
ASSSHRGRFSPLH,13,TRBV6-5
ASSNTRQGIKQY,12,TRBV27
ASSVLQGATGELF,13,TRBV9
ASSYPGQGEKLF,12,TRBV7-6
ATFPTSNQPQH,11,TRBV9
ASSLGRGRNTEAF,13,TRBV5-5
ASTSGTVLELGYT,13,TRBV5-1
AISVNIDTQY,10,TRBV10-3
ASRPTGYETQY,11,TRBV2
ASSRRDSNSPLH,12,TRBV18
ASSGGTEGYT,10,TRBV6-6
ASLVRQTDTQY,11,TRBV10-3
ATLRDRGFGEQY,12,TRBV15
ASRGDRGNNSPLH,13,TRBV25-1
ASSIRESSYNEQF,13,TRBV19
ASSQDRTGFGGYT,13,TRBV4-3
ASSHRQGAGEQY,12,TRBV4-1
ASSGQVTDTQY,11,TRBV5-1
ASRGEYGGGGNEQF,14,TRBV4-1
ASSLAGGAKETQY,13,TRBV7-2
ASSSQGFGEKLF,12,TRBV6-5